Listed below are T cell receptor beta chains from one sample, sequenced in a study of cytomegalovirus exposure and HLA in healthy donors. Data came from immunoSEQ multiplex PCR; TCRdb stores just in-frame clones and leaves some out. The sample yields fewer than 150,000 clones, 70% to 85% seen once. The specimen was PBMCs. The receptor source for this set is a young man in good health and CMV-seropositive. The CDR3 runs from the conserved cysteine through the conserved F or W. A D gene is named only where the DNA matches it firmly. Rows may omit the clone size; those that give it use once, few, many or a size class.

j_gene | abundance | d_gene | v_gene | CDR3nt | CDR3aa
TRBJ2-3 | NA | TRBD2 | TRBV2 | TGTGCCAGCAGGGGGACTAGCGGGGGGCCAGATACGCAGTATTTT | CASRGTSGGPDTQYF
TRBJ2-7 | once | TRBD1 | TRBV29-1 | TGCAGCGTCCTACCCAGTTCGACAGGGGGTTCCGAGCAGTACTTC | CSVLPSSTGGSEQYF
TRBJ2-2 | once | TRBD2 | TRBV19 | TGTGCCAGTAGGTCGGGACTAGCGGGGGGCTCGAACACCGGGGAGCTGTTTTTT | CASRSGLAGGSNTGELFF
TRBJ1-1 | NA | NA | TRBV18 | TGTGCCAGCTCACCTCAGGAGGGGAAAGCTGAAGCTTTCTTT | CASSPQEGKAEAFF
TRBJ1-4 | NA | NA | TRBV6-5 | TGTGCCAGCACTGCGGGAATGGGGGAAAAACTGTTTTTT | CASTAGMGEKLFF
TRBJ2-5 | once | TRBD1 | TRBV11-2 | TGTGCCAGCAGCTTAGGTCAGGGGGCGAGAGAGACCCAGTACTTC | CASSLGQGARETQYF
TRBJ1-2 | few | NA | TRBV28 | TGTGCCAGCAACTCATTTATGCGGGGGCCTTATGGCTACACCTTC | CASNSFMRGPYGYTF
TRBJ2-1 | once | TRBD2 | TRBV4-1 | TGCGCCAGCAGCCAGGGGATGGCGCGGGGGAACTCCTACAATGAGCAGTTCTTC | CASSQGMARGNSYNEQFF
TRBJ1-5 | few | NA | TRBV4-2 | TGTGCCAGCAGCCAAGATCAGGCAGGCAATCAGCCCCAGCATTTT | CASSQDQAGNQPQHF
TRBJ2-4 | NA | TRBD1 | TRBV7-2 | TGTGCCAGCAGCTCCCAGGACAGGCTAGCCAAAAACATTCAGTACTTC | CASSSQDRLAKNIQYF
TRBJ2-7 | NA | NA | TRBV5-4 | TGTGCCAGCAGCCCGGACAGTCAAGGGTCCTACGAGCAGTACTTC | CASSPDSQGSYEQYF
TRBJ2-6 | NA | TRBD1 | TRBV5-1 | TGCGCCAGCAGCTTGGCCCCGACAGGGTTCTCTGGGGCCAACGTCCTGACTTTC | CASSLAPTGFSGANVLTF
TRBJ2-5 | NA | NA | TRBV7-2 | TGTGCCAGCAGCTTAGGTCGGGTGGTGGAGACCCAGTACTTC | CASSLGRVVETQYF
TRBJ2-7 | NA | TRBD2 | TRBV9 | TGTGCCAGCAGCGTAGGAGGACTAGCGTATTACGAGCAGTACTTC | CASSVGGLAYYEQYF
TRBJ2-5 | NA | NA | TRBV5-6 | TGTGCCAGCAGCTTGGCAGGGTTAGGCACCCAGACCCAGTACTTC | CASSLAGLGTQTQYF
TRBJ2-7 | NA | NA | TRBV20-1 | TGCAGTGCCACGGTCGGGTACGAGCAGTACTTC | CSATVGYEQYF
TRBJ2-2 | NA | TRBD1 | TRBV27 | TGTGCCAGCAGTAGGACCGGGACAGGGGGCTCCGCGGAGCTGTTTTTT | CASSRTGTGGSAELFF
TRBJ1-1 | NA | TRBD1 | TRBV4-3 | TGCGCCAGCAGCCATGGACAGGGGATCACTGAAGCTTTCTTT | CASSHGQGITEAFF
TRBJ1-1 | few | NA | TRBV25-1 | TGTGCCAGCAGTCGTACACAGAACACTGAAGCTTTCTTT | CASSRTQNTEAFF
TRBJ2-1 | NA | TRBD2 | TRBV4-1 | TGCGCCAGCAGCCCCGCCCCCCCCCGGGGGGCCTACAATGAGCAGTTCTTC | CASSPAPPRGAYNEQFF
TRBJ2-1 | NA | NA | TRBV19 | TGTGCCAGTAGTACCGATGGGCGGACTTCTTACTCCTACAATGAGCAGTTCTTC | CASSTDGRTSYSYNEQFF
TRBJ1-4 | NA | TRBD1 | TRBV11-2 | TGTGCCAGCAGCTTAGGACAGGGGACTGAAAAACTGTTTTTT | CASSLGQGTEKLFF
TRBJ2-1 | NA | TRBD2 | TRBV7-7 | TGTGCCAGCAGCCACTGGCGGGGGCGGGAGGAATCCTACAATGAGCAGTTCTTC | CASSHWRGREESYNEQFF
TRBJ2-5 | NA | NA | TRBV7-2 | TGTGCCAGCGCAGACAGCTTCCAAGAGACCCAGTACTTC | CASADSFQETQYF
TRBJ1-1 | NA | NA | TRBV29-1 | TGCAGCGCCAGGGGATACACTGAAGCTTTCTTT | CSARGYTEAFF
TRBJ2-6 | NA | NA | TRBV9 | TGTGCCAGCAGCGTGTCGCAGGTCCGATCCAGCTCTGGGGCCAACGTCCTGACTTTC | CASSVSQVRSSSGANVLTF
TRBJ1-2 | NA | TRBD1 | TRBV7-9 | TGTGCCAGCAGCAAGGGGGGACAGGGGTTCTATGGCTACACCTTC | CASSKGGQGFYGYTF
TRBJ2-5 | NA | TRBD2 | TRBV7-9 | TGTGCCAGCAGCTTACTAGCGGGGGGAGAGACCCAGTACTTC | CASSLLAGGETQYF
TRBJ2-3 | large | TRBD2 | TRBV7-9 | TGTGCCAGCAGCTTAACGGGACTAGCCCGGGATACGCAGTATTTT | CASSLTGLARDTQYF
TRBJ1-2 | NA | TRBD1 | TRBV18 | TGTGCCAGCTCACCAGGGGAAAAGGGACAGGGAAATGGCTACACCTTC | CASSPGEKGQGNGYTF
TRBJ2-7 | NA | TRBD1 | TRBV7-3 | TGTGCCAGCAGCCCAAATGGACAGGGGGCTGGGGCCTACGAGCAGTACTTC | CASSPNGQGAGAYEQYF
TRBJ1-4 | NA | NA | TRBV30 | TGTGCCTGGAGTGTACTTCAACTCAAGGGAGCAACTAATGAAAAACTGTTTTTT | CAWSVLQLKGATNEKLFF
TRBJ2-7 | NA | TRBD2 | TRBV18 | TGTGCCAGCTCACCCGGGACTAGCGGGGGCGGAGAGCAGTACTTC | CASSPGTSGGGEQYF
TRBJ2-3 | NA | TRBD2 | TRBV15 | TGTGCCACCAGCTCTAGGACTAGCTTCACAGATACGCAGTATTTT | CATSSRTSFTDTQYF
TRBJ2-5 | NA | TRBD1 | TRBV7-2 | TGTGCCAGCAGCTCCCAGCAGATGACAGGGGCAAGAGAGACCCAGTACTTC | CASSSQQMTGARETQYF
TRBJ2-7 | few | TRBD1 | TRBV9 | TGTGCCAGCAGCCTAGGACAGGGGGTGGGGAAGGGCGAGCAGTACTTC | CASSLGQGVGKGEQYF
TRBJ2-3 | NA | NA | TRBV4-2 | TGTGCCAGCAGCCAAGATCGAGATACGCAGTATTTT | CASSQDRDTQYF
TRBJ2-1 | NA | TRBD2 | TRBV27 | TGTGCCAGCAGTTTAGGCACTAGCGGCGAGCAGTTCTTC | CASSLGTSGEQFF
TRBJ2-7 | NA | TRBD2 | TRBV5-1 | TGCGCCAGCAGCTTGGGGTGGCGGACTAGCGGGAGTGAGCAGTACTTC | CASSLGWRTSGSEQYF
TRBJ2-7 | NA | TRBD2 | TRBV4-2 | TGTGCCAGCAGCCGACTAGCGGGAGGGCCGGGGAGCCCCTACGAGCAGTACTTC | CASSRLAGGPGSPYEQYF
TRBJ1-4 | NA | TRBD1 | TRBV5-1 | TGCGCCAGCAGCTGGGACAGGGGTTTAGGTGAAAAACTGTTTTTT | CASSWDRGLGEKLFF
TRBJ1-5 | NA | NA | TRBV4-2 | TGTGCCAGCAGCCAAGTCCCAGGGGTCCCCAATCAGCCCCAGCATTTT | CASSQVPGVPNQPQHF